This TCR beta chain was observed in a study of CD8+ T cells in alopecia areata. Whole-study findings and limits: TCR sharing was clearer in mice than between patients, perhaps partly owing to patient HLA diversity.

cDNA serving as the sequencing template came from extracted, reverse transcribed RNA. Clones were read by immunoSEQ multiplex PCR, and TCRdb kept only the in-frame ones, dropping some. The sample contains 150,000 to 200,000 clones, about three fifths of which appear only once. Germline CDR1 SGHDT, CDR2 YYEEEE. Germline trimming cut 4 bases from V and 9 bases from J; bases unmatched to any gene: 9. There are 15 residues in the CDR3. The treatment denotes: oral pan-JAK inhibitor, 5-10 mg twice daily. Notes on this clone: What it recognizes is unknown.

The receptor was derived from a human donor with alopecia areata. Material: CD4+ T cells sorted from blood, obtained at week 24, from a patient treated with tofacitinib. The genes are TRBV5-6 and TRBJ1-6; 8 bases match TRBD1. The DNA of the CDR3 is TGTGCCAGCAGCGGGCAGGGGGCAAGGTCTTCACCCCTCCACTTT. Amino acids: CASSGQGARSSPLHF.